This record covers a single TCR beta chain. This specimen belongs to a study of OX40 agonist ivuxolimab in advanced cancers. Blood sampling was done at baseline, cycle 4 day 1, and cycle 7 day 1. The protocol was immunoSEQ multiplex PCR, while the TCRdb copy is restricted to in-frame clones and leaves out a portion. Among tens of thousands of clones listed, approximately 90% were seen once. The length of the CDR3 is 14 residues. V lost 5 bases to trimming and J lost 0 bases, with 10 bases between them. Germline loops: CDR1 MDHEN, CDR2 SYDVKM. This TCR was recovered from an adult with an advanced solid tumor such as melanoma, head and neck, liver or kidney cancer. V gene TRBV28 combines with J gene TRBJ1-2; no firm D call. The material sequenced was CD4+ or CD8+ T cells sorted from blood, taken in a trial of the OX40 agonist ivuxolimab. The CDR3 spells CASSQHGTNYGYTF. The CDR3 nucleotides are TGTGCCAGCAGTCAACACGGGACTAACTATGGCTACACCTTC.